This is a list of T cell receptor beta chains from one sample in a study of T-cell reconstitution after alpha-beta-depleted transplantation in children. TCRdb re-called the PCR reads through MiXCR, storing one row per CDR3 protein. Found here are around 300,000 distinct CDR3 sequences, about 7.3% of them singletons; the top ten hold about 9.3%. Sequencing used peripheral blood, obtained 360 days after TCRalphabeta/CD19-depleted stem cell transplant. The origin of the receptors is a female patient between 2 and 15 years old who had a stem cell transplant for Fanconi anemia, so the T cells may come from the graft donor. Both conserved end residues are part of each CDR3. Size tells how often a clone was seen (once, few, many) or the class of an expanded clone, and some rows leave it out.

CASSQRGRSPLHF,-,TRBJ1-6,TRBV14
CASSGWYPGLGFVDEQFF,few,TRBJ2-1,TRBV27
CASSLRGGLRSEAFF,many,TRBJ1-1,TRBV12-3/TRBV12-4
CASSFTGPRNTEAFF,many,TRBJ1-1,TRBV5-1
CASSLRGIILLGYGYTF,-,TRBJ1-2,TRBV28
CASSYSVGSPLHF,many,TRBJ1-6,TRBV12-3/TRBV12-4
CASSPGGDSNQPQHF,few,TRBJ1-5,TRBV18
CASSDRQGRNSPLHF,many,TRBJ1-6,TRBV28
CAWSIGGSGELFF,-,TRBJ2-2,TRBV30
CASSLDGGPTDTQYF,many,TRBJ2-3,TRBV12-3/TRBV12-4
CASSLLTGHNEQFF,few,TRBJ2-1,TRBV28
CASSLSYEVEAFF,many,TRBJ1-1,TRBV7-3
CASSQLGNGYTF,few,TRBJ1-2,TRBV3-1
CASSLSGDKNIQYF,few,TRBJ2-4,TRBV6-5
CASKDRGETQYF,few,TRBJ2-5,TRBV2
CASRQTQTVETQYF,many,TRBJ2-5,TRBV28
CAINSGQGNEQYF,many,TRBJ2-7,TRBV10-3
CASSLTSGGAGYNEQFF,-,TRBJ2-1,TRBV7-2
CSAREYVDRGRFYGYTF,many,TRBJ1-2,TRBV20-1
CASSLAQDYHGYTF,many,TRBJ1-2,TRBV11-2
CASKQLNEKLFF,many,TRBJ1-4,TRBV2
CASSGGSGTEAFF,many,TRBJ1-1,TRBV10-2
CSASLAGGWRFGELFF,many,TRBJ2-2,TRBV20-1
CARQVNSNQPQHF,many,TRBJ1-5,TRBV7-9
CASSYGTDGYGYTF,few,TRBJ1-2,TRBV6-5
CASSARQGSEAFF,few,TRBJ1-1,TRBV7-3
CASSAVPRGGTEAFF,few,TRBJ1-1,TRBV5-1
CASSPQDNTEAFF,-,TRBJ1-1,TRBV28
CATSRVQTYGYTF,many,TRBJ1-2,TRBV15
CASSLSGLAGGETQYF,-,TRBJ2-5,TRBV7-2
CASSSTGQGEGYEQYF,-,TRBJ2-7,TRBV28
CASSRTSGILSSYEQYF,many,TRBJ2-7,TRBV4-2
CASSDSSRGYEQYF,-,TRBJ2-7,TRBV25-1
CASSLRDRGRPDTQYF,-,TRBJ2-3,TRBV27
CASSLMAATYEQYF,many,TRBJ2-7,TRBV7-2
CASRPGTAYSYEQYF,-,TRBJ2-7,TRBV5-1
CASRTSSETQYF,many,TRBJ2-5,TRBV6-2/TRBV6-3
CASSVGSQGATGELFF,many,TRBJ2-2,TRBV9
CSAREDRWAYGYTF,few,TRBJ1-2,TRBV20-1
CSASGRGAQHF,many,TRBJ1-5,TRBV20-1